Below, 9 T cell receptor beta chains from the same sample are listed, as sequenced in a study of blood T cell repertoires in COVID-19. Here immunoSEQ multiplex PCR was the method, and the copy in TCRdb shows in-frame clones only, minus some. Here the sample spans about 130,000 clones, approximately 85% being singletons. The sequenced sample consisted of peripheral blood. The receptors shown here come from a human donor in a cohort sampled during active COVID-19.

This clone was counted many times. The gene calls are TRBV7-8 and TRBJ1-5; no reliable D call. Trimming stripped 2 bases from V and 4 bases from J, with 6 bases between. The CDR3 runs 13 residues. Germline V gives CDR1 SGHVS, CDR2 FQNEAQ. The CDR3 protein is CASSLTGNQPQHF. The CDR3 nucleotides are TGTGCCAGCAGCTTAACCGGGAATCAGCCCCAGCATTTT. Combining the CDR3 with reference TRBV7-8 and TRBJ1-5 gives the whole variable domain GAGVSQSPRYKVAKRGQDVALRCDPISGHVSLFWYQQALGQGPEFLTYFQNEAQLDKSGLPSDRFFAERPEGSVSTLKIQRTQQEDSAVYLCASSLTGNQPQHFGDGTRLSIL.

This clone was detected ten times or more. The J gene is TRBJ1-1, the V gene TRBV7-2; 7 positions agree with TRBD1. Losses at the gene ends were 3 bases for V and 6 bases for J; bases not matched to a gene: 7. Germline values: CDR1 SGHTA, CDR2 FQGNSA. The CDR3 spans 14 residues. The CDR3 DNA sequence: TGTGCCAGCAGCTTGACAGGGCTCGGCGCTGAAGCTTTCTTT. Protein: CASSLTGLGAEAFF.

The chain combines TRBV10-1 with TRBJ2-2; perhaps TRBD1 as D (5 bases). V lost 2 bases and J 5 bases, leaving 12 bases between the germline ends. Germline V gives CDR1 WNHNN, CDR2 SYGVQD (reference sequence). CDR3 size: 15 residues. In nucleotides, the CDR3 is TGCGCCAGCAGTGAGACAGGCATGGGTACCGGGGAGCTGTTTTTT. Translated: CASSETGMGTGELFF.

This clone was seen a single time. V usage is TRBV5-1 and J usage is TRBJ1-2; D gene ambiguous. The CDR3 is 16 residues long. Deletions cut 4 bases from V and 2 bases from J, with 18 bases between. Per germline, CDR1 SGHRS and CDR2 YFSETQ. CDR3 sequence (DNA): TGCGCCAGCAGCGCCTCTCGGGGAGCGGGCAACTATGGCTACACCTTC. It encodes CASSASRGAGNYGYTF.

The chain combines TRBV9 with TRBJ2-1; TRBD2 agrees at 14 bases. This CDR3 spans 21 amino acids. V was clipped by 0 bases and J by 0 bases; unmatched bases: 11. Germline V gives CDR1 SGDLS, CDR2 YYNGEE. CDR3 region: CASSVGLGTSGGPFSYNEQFF. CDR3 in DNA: TGTGCCAGCAGCGTAGGCCTCGGGACTAGCGGGGGCCCCTTCTCCTACAATGAGCAGTTCTTC.

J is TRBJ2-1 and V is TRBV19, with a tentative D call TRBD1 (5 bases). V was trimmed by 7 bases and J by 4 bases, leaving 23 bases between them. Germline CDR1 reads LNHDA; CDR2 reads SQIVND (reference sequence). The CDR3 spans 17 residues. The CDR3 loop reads CASNKRGGRGRYNEQFF. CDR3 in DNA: TGTGCCAGTAATAAAAGGGGCGGAAGGGGCAGGTACAATGAGCAGTTCTTC. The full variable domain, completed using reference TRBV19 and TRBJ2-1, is DGGITQSPKYLFRKEGQNVTLSCEQNLNHDAMYWYRQDPGQGLRLIYYSQIVNDFQKGDIAEGYSVSREKKESFPLTVTSAQKNPTAFYLCASNKRGGRGRYNEQFFGPGTRLTVL.

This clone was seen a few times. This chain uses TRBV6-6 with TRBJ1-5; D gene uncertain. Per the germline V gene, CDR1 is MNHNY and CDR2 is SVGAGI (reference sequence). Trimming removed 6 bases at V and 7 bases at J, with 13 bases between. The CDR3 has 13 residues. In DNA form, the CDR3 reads TGTGCCAGCAGCGGTAATGCATACCAGCCCCAGCATTTT. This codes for CASSGNAYQPQHF.

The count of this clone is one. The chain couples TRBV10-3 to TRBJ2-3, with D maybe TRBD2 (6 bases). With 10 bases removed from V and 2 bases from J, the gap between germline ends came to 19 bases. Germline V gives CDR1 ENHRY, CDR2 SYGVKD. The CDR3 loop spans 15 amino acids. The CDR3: CASRGTGTATDTQYF. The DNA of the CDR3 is TGTGCCAGTCGCGGCACCGGGACTGCCACAGATACGCAGTATTTT.

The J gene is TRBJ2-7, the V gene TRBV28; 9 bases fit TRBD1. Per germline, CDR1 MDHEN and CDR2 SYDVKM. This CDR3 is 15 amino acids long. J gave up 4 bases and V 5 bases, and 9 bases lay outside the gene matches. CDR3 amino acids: CASSRLQGAAYEQYF. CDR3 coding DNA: TGTGCCAGCAGTAGACTACAGGGGGCGGCATACGAGCAGTACTTC.